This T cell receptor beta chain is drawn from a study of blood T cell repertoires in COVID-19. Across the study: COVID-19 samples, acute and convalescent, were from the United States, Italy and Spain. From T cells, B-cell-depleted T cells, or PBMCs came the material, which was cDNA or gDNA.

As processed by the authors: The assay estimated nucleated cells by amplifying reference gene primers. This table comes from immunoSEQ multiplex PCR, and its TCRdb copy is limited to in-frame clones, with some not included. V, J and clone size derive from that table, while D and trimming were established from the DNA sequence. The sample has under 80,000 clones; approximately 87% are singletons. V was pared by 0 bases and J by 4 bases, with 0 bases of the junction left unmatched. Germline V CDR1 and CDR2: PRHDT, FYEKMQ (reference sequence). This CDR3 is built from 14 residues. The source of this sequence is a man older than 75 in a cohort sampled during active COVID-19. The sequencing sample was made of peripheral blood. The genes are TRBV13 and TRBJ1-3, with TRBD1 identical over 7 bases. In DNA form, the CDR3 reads TGTGCCAGCAGCTTAGGGACAGGGGGAAACACCATATATTTT. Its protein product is CASSLGTGGNTIYF. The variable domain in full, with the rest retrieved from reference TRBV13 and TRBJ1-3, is AAGVIQSPRHLIKEKRETATLKCYPIPRHDTVYWYQQGPGQDPQFLISFYEKMQSDKGSIPDRFSAQQFSDYHSELNMSSLELGDSALYFCASSLGTGGNTIYFGEGSWLTVV.